This T cell receptor beta chain is from a study of CD8+ T cells in alopecia areata. General study results and limits: Sequenced scalp T cells also include alphabeta T cells resident in normal skin. Affected lesional scalp, above all in alopecia totalis/universalis, was more clonal than normal scalp.

This clone has a single count. The antigen is unknown. Investigators sorted PBMCs to obtain both CD4+ and CD8+ T cells. RNA extraction was followed by reverse transcription into cDNA, which acted as the sequencing template. Produced via immunoSEQ multiplex PCR; TCRdb's table is partial and in-frame only. The sample has approximately 99,000 clones, approximately 59% seen once. Trimming removed 0 bases at V and 10 bases at J, with 4 bases between. Germline V gives CDR1 PRHDT, CDR2 FYEKMQ (reference sequence). The CDR3 consists of 11 residues. The source material was CD8+ T cells sorted from blood. The origin of this receptor is a human donor in good health. The rearrangement joins TRBV13 to TRBJ2-1; no reliable D call. CDR3 protein: CASSLGLEQFF. The CDR3 DNA reads TGTGCCAGCAGCTTAGGACTCGAGCAGTTCTTC.